This entry is about one T cell receptor beta chain. This sample is part of a study of PD-1 blockade in classical Hodgkin lymphoma. Libraries were prepared by immunoSEQ multiplex PCR; TCRdb keeps only in-frame clonotypes and omits some of them. The sample carries tens of thousands of clones, approximately 93% recorded once. Germline V gene data show CDR1 as MNHEY and CDR2 as SVGAGI. V lost 6 bases and J lost 1, with 12 bases in between. This CDR3 is built from 14 residues. This sample's time point: newly diagnosed, previously untreated cHL patient sample. This receptor was obtained from a human donor with classical Hodgkin lymphoma. The rearrangement uses TRBV6-5 and TRBJ1-1; a weak D match, TRBD1 (6 bases). Input material: peripheral blood mononuclear cells (PBMCs). Here the CDR3 reads CASSPWGQNTEAFF. Written as DNA, the CDR3 is TGTGCCAGCAGCCCATGGGGACAGAACACTGAAGCTTTCTTT.